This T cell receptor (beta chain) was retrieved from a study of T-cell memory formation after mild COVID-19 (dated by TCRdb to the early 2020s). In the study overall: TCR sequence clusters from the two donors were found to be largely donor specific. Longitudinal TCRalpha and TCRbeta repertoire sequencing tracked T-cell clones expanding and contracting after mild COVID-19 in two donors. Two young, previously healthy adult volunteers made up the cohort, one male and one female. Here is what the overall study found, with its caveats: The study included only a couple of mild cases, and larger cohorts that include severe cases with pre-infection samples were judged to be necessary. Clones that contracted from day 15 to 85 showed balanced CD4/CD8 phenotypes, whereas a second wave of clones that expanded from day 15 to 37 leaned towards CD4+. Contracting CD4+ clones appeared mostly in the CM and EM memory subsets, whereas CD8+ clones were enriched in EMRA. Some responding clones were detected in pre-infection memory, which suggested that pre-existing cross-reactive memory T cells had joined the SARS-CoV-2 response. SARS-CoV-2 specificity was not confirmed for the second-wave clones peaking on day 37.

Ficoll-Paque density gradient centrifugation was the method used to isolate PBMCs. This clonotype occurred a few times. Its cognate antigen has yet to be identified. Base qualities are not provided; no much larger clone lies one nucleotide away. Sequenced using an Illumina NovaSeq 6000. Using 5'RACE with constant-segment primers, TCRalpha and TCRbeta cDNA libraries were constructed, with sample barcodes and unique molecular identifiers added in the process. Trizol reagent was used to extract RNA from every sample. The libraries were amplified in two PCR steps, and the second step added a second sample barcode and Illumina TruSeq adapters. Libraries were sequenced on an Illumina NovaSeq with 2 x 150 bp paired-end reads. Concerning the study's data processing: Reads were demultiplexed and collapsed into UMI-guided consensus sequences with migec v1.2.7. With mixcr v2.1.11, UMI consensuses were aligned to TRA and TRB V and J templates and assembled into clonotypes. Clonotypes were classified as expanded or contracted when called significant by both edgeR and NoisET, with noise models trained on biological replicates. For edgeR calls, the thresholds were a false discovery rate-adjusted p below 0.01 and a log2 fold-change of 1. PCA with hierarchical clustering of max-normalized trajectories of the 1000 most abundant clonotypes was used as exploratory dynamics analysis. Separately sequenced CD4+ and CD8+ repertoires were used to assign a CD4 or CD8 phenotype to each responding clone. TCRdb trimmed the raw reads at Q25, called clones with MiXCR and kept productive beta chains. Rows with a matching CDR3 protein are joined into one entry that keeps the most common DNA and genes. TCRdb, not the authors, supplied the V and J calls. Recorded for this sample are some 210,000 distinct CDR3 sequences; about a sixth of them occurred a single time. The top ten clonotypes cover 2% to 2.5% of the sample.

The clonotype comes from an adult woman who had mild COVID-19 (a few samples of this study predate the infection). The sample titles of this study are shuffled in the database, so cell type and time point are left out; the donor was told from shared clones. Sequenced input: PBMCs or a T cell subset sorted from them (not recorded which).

The CDR3 amino acid sequence is: CASSRPRGFTDTQYF. The bases read TGTGCCAGCAGCCGCCCAAGGGGGTTCACAGATACGCAGTATTTT. The receptor chain draws on TRBV27 and TRBJ2-3; TRBD1 could be the D gene, as 6 bases match. As encoded in the germline V gene (reference sequence), CDR1 is MNHEY while CDR2 is SMNVEV. A distance of 15 bases separates the germline ends of V and J, which lose 6 bases and 2 bases respectively. There are 15 amino acids in the CDR3, from cysteine to phenylalanine inclusive. Only the CDR3 part of the read is kept: 45 bases, read in frame from the first base.